The present T cell receptor beta chain was sequenced within a study of T cells in Graves' hyperthyroidism and ophthalmopathy. Study background: Peripheral blood was acquired at first diagnosis, ahead of any therapy whatsoever. Study findings and constraints: Most thyroid clonotypes expanded above 0.001 were also detected in blood.

Patients between 18 and 65 years old had hyperthyroidism, newly diagnosed and lasting under 2 months. This clonotype was found many times. Its antigen is as yet unknown. CDR1 SQVTM and CDR2 ANQGSEA come from the germline V gene. CDR3 size: 16 residues. V was clipped by 7 bases and J by 2 bases; unmatched bases: 12. It was RNA transcripts that yielded the amplified TCR beta CDR3 regions. First-round RT-PCR targeting the TCR CDR3 was performed with the HTBI primer set. TCRdb re-called the multiplex PCR reads through MiXCR, storing one row per CDR3 protein. The repertoire includes under 250,000 distinct CDR3 sequences, approximately 17% of them detected once, and roughly 50% sits in the top ten.

The V gene is TRBV29-1, the J gene TRBJ2-3; 10 positions agree with TRBD1. The source is a man aged 45 to 65 with Graves' hyperthyroidism. The sequencing input was blood. CDR3 in amino acids: CSALRLDRGFTDTQYF. The CDR3, as DNA: TGCAGCGCCCTTCGTCTGGACAGGGGGTTCACAGATACGCAGTATTTT.